What follows is one T cell receptor (beta chain) and its context. Its specificity is unknown. These data originate in a study of T cell repertoires in cytomegalovirus infection. Overall study context: Shared public TCR beta signatures pointed to both CMV infection and a matching HLA type. Overall study results and limits: Totalled public TCR beta family frequency picked out people who carried CMV plus the relevant HLA. Dominating the ex vivo response were TCR beta clonotypes that were CMV-specific and HLA-C-restricted.

The CDR3 loop spans 15 amino acids. The V and J ends lost 4 bases and 4 bases respectively, with 14 bases between them. Germline CDR1 is SGHVS and CDR2 is FNYEAQ. Using its own MiXCR run on the reads, TCRdb lists one record per CDR3 protein. The sample lists approximately 160,000 distinct CDR3 sequences, 15% to 20% occurring once. This chain uses TRBV7-6 with TRBJ2-1; a weak D match, TRBD2 (8 bases). Sequenced: CD8+ T cells from PBMCs. This TCR came from a human donor in good health (CMV status not recorded). Some clones in this sample may be carry-over from other donors' samples. The CDR3 protein is CASSSGRGHYNEQFF. In DNA form, the CDR3 reads TGTGCCAGCAGCTCCGGGAGGGGGCATTACAATGAGCAGTTCTTC.